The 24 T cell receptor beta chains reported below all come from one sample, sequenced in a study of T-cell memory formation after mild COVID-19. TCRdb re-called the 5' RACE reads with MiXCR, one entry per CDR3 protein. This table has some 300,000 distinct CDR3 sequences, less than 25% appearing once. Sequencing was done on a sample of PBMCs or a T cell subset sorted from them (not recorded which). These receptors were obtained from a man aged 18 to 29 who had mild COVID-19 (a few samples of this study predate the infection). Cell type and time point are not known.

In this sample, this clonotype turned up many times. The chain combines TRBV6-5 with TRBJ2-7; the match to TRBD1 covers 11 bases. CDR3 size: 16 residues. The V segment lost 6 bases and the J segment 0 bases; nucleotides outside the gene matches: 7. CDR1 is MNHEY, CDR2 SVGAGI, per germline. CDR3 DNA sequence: TGTGCCAGCAGACCTTCCGGGACAGGGGGCTCCTACGAGCAGTACGTC. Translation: CASRPSGTGGSYEQYV.

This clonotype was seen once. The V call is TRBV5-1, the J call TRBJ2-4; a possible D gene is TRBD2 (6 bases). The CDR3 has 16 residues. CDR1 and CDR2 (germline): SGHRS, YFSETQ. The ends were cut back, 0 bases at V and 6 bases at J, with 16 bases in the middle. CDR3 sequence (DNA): TGCGCCAGCAGCTTGGGAAGCTGGCTAGCGTTAAACATTCAGTACTTC. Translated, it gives CASSLGSWLALNIQYF.

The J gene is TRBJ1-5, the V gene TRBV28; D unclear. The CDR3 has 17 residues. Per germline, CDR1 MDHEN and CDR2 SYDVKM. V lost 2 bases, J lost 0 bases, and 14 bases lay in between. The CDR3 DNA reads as TGTGCCAGCAGTTTAAGCGGTTCCCTATATAGCAATCAGCCCCAGCATTTT. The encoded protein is CASSLSGSLYSNQPQHF.

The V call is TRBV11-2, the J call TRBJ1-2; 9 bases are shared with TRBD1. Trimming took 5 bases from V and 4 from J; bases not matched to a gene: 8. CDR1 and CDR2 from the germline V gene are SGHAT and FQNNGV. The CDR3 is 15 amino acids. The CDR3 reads CASSLMPGQGYGYTF. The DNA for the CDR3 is TGTGCCAGCAGCCTCATGCCGGGACAGGGCTATGGCTACACCTTC. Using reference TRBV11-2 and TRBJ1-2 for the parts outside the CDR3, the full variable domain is EAGVAQSPRYKIIEKRQSVAFWCNPISGHATLYWYQQILGQGPKLLIQFQNNGVVDDSQLPKDRFSAERLKGVDSTLKIQPAKLEDSAVYLCASSLMPGQGYGYTFGSGTRLTVV.

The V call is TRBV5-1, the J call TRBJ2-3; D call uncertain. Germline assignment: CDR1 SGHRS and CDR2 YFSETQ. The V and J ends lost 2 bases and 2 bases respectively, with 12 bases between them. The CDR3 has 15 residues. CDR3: CASSLVSYNTDTQYF. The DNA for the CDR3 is TGCGCCAGCAGCTTAGTCAGCTATAACACAGATACGCAGTATTTT.

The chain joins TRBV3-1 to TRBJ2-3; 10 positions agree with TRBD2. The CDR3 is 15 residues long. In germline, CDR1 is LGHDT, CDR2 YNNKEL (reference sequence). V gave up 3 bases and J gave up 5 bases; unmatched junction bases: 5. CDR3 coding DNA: TGTGCCAGCAGCCACAGAGCGGGGGGGCGAGATACGCAGTATTTT. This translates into CASSHRAGGRDTQYF.

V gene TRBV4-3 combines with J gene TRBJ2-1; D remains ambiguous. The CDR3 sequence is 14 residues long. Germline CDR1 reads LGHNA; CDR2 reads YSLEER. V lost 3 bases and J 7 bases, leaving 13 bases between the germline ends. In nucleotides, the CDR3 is TGCGCCAGCAGCCAGGGGTATAGTGGGAATGAGCAGTTCTTC. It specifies CASSQGYSGNEQFF.

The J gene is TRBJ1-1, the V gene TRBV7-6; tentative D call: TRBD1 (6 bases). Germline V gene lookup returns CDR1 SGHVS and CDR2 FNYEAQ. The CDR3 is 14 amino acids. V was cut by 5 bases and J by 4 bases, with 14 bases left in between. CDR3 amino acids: CASSPTTGGTEAFF. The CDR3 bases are TGTGCCAGCAGCCCAACGACAGGTGGCACTGAAGCTTTCTTT.

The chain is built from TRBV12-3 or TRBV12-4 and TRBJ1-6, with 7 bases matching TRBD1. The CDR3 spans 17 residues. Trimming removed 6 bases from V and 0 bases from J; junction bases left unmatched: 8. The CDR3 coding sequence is TGTGCCAGCAGCCCAAGGAGGGGGCTCTCCTATAATTCACCCCTCCACTTT. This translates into CASSPRRGLSYNSPLHF.

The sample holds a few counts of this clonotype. The CDR3 region has the DNA TGCGCCAGCAGCCAAGTCGCCAGGGATACCTACAATGAGCAGTTCTTC. Translated: CASSQVARDTYNEQFF. The chain carries TRBV4-3 and TRBJ2-1, with a tentative D call TRBD1 (5 bases). V was shortened by 1 base and J by 2 bases, with 12 bases between the two germline ends. CDR3 size: 16 residues. Germline V gene lookup returns CDR1 LGHNA and CDR2 YSLEER.

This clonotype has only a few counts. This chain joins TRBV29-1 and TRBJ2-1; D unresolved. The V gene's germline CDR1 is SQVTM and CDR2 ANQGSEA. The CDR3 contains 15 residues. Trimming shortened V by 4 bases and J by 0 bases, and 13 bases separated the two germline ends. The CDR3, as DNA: TGCAGCGTTGGGAGACCGTATTCCTCCTACAATGAGCAGTTCTTC. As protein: CSVGRPYSSYNEQFF.

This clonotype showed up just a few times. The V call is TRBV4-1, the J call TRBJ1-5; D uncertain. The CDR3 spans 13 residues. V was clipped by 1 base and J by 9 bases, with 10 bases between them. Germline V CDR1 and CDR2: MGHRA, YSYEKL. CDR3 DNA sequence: TGCGCCAGCAGCCAAGCGCCCTTACTGCCCCAGCATTTT. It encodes CASSQAPLLPQHF.

The CDR3 is CASSQDLGGAANEKLFF. CDR3 bases: TGCGCCAGCAGCCAAGATCTGGGGGGGGCGGCTAATGAAAAACTGTTTTTT. The chain uses TRBV4-3 and TRBJ1-4, with D perhaps TRBD1 (6 bases). The V end was cut by 0 bases, the J end by 3 bases, with 14 bases between. This CDR3 comprises 17 residues. Looked up from germline, CDR1 is LGHNA and CDR2 is YSLEER.

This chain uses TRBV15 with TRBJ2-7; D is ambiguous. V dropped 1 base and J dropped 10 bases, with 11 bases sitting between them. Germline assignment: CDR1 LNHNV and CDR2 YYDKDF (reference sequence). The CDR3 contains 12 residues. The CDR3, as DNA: TGTGCCACCAGCAGAGGGAAAGATCCCCAGTACGTC. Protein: CATSRGKDPQYV.

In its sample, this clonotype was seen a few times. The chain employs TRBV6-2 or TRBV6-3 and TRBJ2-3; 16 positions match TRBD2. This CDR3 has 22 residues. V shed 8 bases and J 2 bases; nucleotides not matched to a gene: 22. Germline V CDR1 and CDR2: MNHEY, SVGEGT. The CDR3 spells CASYTIGGLAGGLWYHTDTQYF. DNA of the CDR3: TGTGCCAGCTATACCATCGGGGGACTAGCGGGGGGGCTTTGGTACCACACAGATACGCAGTATTTT.

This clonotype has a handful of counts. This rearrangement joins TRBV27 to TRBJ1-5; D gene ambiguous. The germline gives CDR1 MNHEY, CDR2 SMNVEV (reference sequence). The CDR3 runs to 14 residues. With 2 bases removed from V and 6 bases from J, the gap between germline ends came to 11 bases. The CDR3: CASSLEPRVQPQHF. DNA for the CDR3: TGTGCCAGCAGTTTAGAACCTAGGGTTCAGCCCCAGCATTTT.

CDR3 amino acids: CASSQGRGELFF. In DNA form, the CDR3 reads TGTGCCAGCAGCCAGGGGAGGGGGGAGCTGTTTTTT. The genes are TRBV7-3 and TRBJ2-2; D may match TRBD1 or TRBD2 (6 bases each). This CDR3 contains 12 residues. CDR1 is SGHTA and CDR2 is FQGTGA in the germline V gene. V was cut by 5 bases and J by 8 bases, with 9 bases left in between.

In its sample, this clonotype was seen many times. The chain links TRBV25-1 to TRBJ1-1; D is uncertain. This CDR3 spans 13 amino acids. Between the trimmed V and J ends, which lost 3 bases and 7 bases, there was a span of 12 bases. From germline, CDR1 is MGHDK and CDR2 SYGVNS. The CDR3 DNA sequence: TGTGCCAGCAGTGATTATCCCGCAGGTGAAGCTTTCTTT. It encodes CASSDYPAGEAFF. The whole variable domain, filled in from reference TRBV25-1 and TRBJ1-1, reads EADIYQTPRYLVIGTGKKITLECSQTMGHDKMYWYQQDPGMELHLIHYSYGVNSTEKGDLSSESTVSRIRTEHFPLTLESARPSHTSQYLCASSDYPAGEAFFGQGTRLTVV.

The CDR3 coding sequence is TGTGCCAGCAGTTTTACTAGCGGGGCAAATGAGCAGTTCTTC. Its translation is CASSFTSGANEQFF. This chain links TRBV12-3 or TRBV12-4 with TRBJ2-1, with 10 bases identical to TRBD2. There are 14 residues in the CDR3. With V trimmed by 3 bases and J by 7 bases, 3 bases remained unmatched.

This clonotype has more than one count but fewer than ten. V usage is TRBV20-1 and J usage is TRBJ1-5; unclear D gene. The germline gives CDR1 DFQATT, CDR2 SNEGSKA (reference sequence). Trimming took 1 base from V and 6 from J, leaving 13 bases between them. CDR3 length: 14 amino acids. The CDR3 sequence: CSARGHRGIQPQHF. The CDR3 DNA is TGCAGTGCTAGAGGACACAGAGGGATTCAGCCCCAGCATTTT.

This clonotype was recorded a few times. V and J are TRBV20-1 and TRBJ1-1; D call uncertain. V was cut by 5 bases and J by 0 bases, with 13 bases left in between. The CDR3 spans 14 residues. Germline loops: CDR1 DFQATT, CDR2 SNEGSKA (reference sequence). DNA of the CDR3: TGCAGTGCTTGCAGACAAGCCTTGAACACTGAAGCTTTCTTT. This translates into CSACRQALNTEAFF.

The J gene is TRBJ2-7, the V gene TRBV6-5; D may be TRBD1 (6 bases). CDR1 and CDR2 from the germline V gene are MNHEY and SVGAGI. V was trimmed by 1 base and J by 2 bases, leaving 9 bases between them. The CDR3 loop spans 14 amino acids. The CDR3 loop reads CASSYLQGPYEQYF. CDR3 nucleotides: TGTGCCAGCAGTTACTTACAGGGTCCCTACGAGCAGTACTTC.

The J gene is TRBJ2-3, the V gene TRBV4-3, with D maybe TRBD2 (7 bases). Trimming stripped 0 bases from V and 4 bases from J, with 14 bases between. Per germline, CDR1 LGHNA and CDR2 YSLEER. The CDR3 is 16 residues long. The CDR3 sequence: CASSQDGRGSADTQYF. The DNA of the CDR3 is TGCGCCAGCAGCCAAGATGGGAGGGGGAGCGCAGATACGCAGTATTTT.

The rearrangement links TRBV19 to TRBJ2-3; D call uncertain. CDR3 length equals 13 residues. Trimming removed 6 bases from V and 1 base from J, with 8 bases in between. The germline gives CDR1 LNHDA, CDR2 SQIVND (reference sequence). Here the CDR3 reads CASRDGGTDTQYF. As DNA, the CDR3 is TGTGCCAGTAGGGACGGAGGCACAGATACGCAGTATTTT.